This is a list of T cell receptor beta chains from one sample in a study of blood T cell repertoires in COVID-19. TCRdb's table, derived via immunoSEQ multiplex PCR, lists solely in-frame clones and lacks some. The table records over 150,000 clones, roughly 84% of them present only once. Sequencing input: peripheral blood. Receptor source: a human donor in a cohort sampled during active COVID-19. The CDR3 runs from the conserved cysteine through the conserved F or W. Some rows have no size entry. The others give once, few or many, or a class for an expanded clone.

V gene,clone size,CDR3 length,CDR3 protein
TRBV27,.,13,CASSDRANTEAFF
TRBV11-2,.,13,CASSLLGQGRGYF
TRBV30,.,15,CAWSGGRGSYNEQFF
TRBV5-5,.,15,CASSLGQSATLTQYF
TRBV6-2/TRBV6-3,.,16,CASSPSRTAARETQYF
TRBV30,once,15,CAWSGGQGAVGEQYF
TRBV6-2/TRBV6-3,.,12,CASSYPWTEQYF
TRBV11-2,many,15,CASSSGDFRGYGYTF
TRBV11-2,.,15,CASRVAIRRRPEAFF
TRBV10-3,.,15,CAIGPSDRVPYEQYF
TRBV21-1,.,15,CASSKLAGGSYEQYF
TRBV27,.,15,CASSLSGRGPNTIYF
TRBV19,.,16,CASSLVTGVGTDTQYF
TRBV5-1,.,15,CASSPSVRTHNEQFF
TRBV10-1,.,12,CASSPAGYEQYF
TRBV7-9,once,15,CASSRGQGMDTEAFF